This TCR beta chain was sequenced in a study of blood T cell repertoires in COVID-19. The wider study: Samples representing acute and convalescent COVID-19 were sourced from the United States, Italy and Spain.

All enrollees were about 18 to 89 years old and from some 24 US areas. The CDR3 has 13 residues. CDR1 and CDR2 from the germline V gene are MNHEY and SMNVEV (reference sequence). V lost 2 bases and J 3 bases, leaving 5 bases between the germline ends. The repertoire was sequenced with immunoSEQ multiplex PCR; TCRdb's copy has only in-frame clones and lacks some. The sample has hundreds of thousands of clones, roughly 90% seen once. The rearrangement uses TRBV27 and TRBJ2-1; no reliable D call. Sequenced input: PBMCs or T cells enriched from blood (not recorded which). The receptor's source is a woman between 25 and 40 years old with acute COVID-19. The CDR3 loop is CASSLTDYNEQFF. The DNA of the CDR3 is TGTGCCAGCAGTTTAACAGACTACAATGAGCAGTTCTTC.